This T cell receptor (beta chain) was sequenced during a study of human T cells and chemical hapten exposure. Overall study context: In the roughly 25-week study, patients were dosed weekly with diphenylcyclopropenone on the scalp throughout.

The time point was: patch test 1, 2 weeks after DPC sensitization. This sample's treatment: therapeutic diphenylcyclopropenone sensitization with weekly scalp DPC. From whole blood left unfractionated, total RNA was extracted. Trimming took 4 bases from V and 0 from J, leaving 12 bases between them. This CDR3 spans 16 amino acids. Germline CDR1 is MDHEN and CDR2 is SYDVKM. TCRdb itself ran the RACE reads through MiXCR, one entry per CDR3 protein. The table shows under 85,000 distinct CDR3 sequences, with 10% occurring only once. This clonotype has ten or more counts. Sequencing used whole blood, obtained in connection with sensitization to the hapten diphenylcyclopropenone (DPC). The chain has TRBV28 and TRBJ1-4; the D gene is possibly TRBD1 (6 bases). This TCR came from a woman aged 50 to 60 with alopecia areata. Some clones in this sample may be carry-over from other donors' samples. CDR3 amino acids: CASSSGETSTNEKLFF. Written as DNA, the CDR3 is TGTGCCAGCAGTTCAGGGGAGACATCAACTAATGAAAAACTGTTTTTT.